This T cell receptor (beta chain) was identified during a study of T-cell memory formation after mild COVID-19. The germline V gene encodes CDR1 DFQATT and CDR2 SNEGSKA (reference sequence). This CDR3 has 12 amino acids. V gave up 2 bases and J gave up 9 bases, with 11 bases separating them. From the 5' RACE reads, TCRdb called clonotypes with MiXCR, one entry per CDR3 protein. The table lists 450,000 or so distinct CDR3 sequences, 20% to 30% of them singletons, with around an eighth in the top ten. Sequencing was carried out using PBMCs or a T cell subset sorted from them (not recorded which). The sequence was collected from an adult woman who had mild COVID-19 (a few samples of this study predate the infection). Cell type and time point are not known. The chain recombines TRBV20-1 with TRBJ2-4; TRBD1 is a possible D gene (5 bases). CDR3 coding DNA: TGCAGTGCTAGAAGGCAGGGCGGCATTCAGTACTTC. Translating gives CSARRQGGIQYF.